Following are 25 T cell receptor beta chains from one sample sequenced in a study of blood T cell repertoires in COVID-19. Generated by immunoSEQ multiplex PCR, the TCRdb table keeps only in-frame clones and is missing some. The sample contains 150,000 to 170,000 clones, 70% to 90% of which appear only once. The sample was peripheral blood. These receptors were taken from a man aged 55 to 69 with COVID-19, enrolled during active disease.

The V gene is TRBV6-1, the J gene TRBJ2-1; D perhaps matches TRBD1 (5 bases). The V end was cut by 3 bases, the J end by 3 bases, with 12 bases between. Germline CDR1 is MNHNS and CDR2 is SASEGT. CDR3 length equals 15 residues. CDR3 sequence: CASSEQTVSYNEQFF. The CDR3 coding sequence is TGTGCCAGCAGTGAGCAGACAGTTAGCTACAATGAGCAGTTCTTC.

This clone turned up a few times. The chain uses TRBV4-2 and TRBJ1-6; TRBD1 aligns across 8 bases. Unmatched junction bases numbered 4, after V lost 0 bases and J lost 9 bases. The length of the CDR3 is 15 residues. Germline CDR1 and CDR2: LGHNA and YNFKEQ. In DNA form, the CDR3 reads TGTGCCAGCAGCCAAGATATACAGGGGGTTTCACCCCTCCACTTT. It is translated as CASSQDIQGVSPLHF.

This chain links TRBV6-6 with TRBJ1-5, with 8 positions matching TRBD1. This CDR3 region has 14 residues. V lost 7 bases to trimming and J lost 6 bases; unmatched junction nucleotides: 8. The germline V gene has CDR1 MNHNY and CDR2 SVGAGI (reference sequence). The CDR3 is CASKGQGAGQPQHF. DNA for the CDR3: TGTGCCAGCAAGGGGCAGGGGGCCGGTCAGCCCCAGCATTTT.

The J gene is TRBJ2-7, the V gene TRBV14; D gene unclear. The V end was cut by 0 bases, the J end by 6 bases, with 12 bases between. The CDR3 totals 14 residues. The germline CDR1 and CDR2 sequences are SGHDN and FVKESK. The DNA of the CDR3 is TGTGCCAGCAGCCAAGAAGTGACTCGCAGCGAGCAGTACTTC. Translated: CASSQEVTRSEQYF.

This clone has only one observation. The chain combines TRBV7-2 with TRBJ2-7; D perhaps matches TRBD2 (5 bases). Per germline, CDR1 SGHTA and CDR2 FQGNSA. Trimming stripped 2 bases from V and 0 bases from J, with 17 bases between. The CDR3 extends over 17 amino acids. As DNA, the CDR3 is TGTGCCAGCAGCTTATTCCGGTCTAGCACTTCCTCCTACGAGCAGTACTTC. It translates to CASSLFRSSTSSYEQYF.

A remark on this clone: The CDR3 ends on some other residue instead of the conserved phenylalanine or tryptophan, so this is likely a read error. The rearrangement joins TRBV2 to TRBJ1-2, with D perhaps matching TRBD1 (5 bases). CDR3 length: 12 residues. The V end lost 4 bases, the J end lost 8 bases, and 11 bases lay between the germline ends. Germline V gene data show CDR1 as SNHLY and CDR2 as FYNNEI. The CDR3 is CASSVGLDGYTL. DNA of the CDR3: TGTGCCAGCAGTGTGGGACTTGACGGCTACACCCTC.

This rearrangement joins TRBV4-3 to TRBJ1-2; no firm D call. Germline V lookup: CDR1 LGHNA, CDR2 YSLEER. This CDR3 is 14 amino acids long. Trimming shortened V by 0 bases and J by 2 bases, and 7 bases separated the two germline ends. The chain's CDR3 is CASSQDTGNYGYTF. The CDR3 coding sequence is TGCGCCAGCAGCCAAGATACGGGGAACTATGGCTACACCTTC.

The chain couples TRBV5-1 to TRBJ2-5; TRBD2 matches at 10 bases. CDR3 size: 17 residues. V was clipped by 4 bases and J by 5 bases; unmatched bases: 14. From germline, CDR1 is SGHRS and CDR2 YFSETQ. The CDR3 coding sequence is TGCGCCAGCAGCCTGACGGGACTAGCGCTCCCTCGGGAGACCCAGTACTTC. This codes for CASSLTGLALPRETQYF.

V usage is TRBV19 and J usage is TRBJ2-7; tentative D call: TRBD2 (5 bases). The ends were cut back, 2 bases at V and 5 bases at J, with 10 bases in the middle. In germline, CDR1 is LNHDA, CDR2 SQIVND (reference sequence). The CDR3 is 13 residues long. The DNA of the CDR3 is TGTGCCAGTAGTATACGGGCGGGCAACGAGCAGTACTTC. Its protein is CASSIRAGNEQYF.

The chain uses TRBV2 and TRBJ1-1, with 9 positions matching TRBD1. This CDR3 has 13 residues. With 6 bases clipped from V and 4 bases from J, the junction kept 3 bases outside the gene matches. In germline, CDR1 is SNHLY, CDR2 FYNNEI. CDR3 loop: CASRGDRATEAFF. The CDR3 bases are TGTGCCAGCAGGGGGGACAGGGCCACTGAAGCTTTCTTT.

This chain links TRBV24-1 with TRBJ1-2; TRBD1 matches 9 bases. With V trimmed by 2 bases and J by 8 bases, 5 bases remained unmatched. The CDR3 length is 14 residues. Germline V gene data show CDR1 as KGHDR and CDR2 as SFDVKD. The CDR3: CATSDSRTGEGYTF. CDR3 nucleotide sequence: TGTGCCACCAGTGATTCGCGGACAGGGGAGGGCTACACCTTC.

This CDR3 is CASSFSGRGLNTEAFF. The CDR3 DNA reads as TGTGCCAGCAGCTTCTCCGGCAGGGGACTGAACACTGAAGCTTTCTTT. The chain links TRBV5-5 to TRBJ1-1, with D possibly TRBD1 on 6 matching bases. Trimming cost V 2 bases and J 0 bases, with 14 bases left between them. The CDR3 has 16 amino acids. Germline values: CDR1 SGHKS, CDR2 YYEKEE (reference sequence). Using reference TRBV5-5 and TRBJ1-1 for the parts outside the CDR3, the full variable domain is DAGVTQSPTHLIKTRGQQVTLRCSPISGHKSVSWYQQVLGQGPQFIFQYYEKEERGRGNFPDRFSARQFPNYSSELNVNALLLGDSALYLCASSFSGRGLNTEAFFGQGTRLTVV.

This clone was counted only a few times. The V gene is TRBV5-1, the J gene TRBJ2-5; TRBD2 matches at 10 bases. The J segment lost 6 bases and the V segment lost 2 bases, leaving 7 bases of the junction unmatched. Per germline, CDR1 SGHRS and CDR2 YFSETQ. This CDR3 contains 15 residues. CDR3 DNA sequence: TGCGCCAGCAGCTTATCTAGCGGGGGTATGAAGACCCAGTACTTC. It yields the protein CASSLSSGGMKTQYF.

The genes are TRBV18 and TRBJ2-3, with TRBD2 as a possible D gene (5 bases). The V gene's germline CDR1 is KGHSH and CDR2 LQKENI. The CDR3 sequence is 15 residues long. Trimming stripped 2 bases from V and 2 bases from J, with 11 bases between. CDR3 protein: CASSPARRSTDTQYF. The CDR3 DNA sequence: TGTGCCAGCTCACCAGCTAGGAGGTCCACAGATACGCAGTATTTT.

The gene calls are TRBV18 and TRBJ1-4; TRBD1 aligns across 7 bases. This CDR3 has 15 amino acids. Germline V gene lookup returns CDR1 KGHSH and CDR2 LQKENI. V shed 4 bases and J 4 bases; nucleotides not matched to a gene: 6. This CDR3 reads CASSRTDRNNEKLFF. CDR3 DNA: TGTGCCAGCTCACGAACGGACAGGAATAATGAAAAACTGTTTTTT. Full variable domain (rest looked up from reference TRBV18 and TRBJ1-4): NAGVMQNPRHLVRRRGQEARLRCSPMKGHSHVYWYRQLPEEGLKFMVYLQKENIIDESGMPKERFSAEFPKEGPSILRIQQVVRGDSAAYFCASSRTDRNNEKLFFGSGTQLSVL.

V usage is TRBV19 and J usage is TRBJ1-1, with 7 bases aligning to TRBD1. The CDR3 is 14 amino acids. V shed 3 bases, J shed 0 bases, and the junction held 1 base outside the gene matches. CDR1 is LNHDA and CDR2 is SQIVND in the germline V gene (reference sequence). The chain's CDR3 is CASSMGTVNTEAFF. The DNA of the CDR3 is TGTGCCAGTAGTATGGGGACAGTGAACACTGAAGCTTTCTTT.

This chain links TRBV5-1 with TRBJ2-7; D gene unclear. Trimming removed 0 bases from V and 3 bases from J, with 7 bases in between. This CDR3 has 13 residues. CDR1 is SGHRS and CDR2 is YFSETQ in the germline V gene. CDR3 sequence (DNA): TGCGCCAGCAGCTTGGACGCGGACTACGAGCAGTACTTC. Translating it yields CASSLDADYEQYF.

The CDR3 region is CASSLARSNEKLFF. In DNA, the CDR3 is TGTGCCAGCAGCTTAGCCAGGTCGAATGAAAAACTGTTTTTT. The chain links TRBV7-9 to TRBJ1-4; no clear D gene. The CDR3 contains 14 residues. Trimming shortened V by 0 bases and J by 5 bases, and 7 bases separated the two germline ends. Germline V lookup: CDR1 SEHNR, CDR2 FQNEAQ (reference sequence).

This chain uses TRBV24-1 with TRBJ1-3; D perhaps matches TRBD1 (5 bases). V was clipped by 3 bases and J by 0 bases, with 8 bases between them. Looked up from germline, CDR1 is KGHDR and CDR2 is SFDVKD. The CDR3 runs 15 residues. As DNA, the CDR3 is TGTGCCACCAGTGATCAGGGCGACTCTGGAAACACCATATATTTT. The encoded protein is CATSDQGDSGNTIYF.

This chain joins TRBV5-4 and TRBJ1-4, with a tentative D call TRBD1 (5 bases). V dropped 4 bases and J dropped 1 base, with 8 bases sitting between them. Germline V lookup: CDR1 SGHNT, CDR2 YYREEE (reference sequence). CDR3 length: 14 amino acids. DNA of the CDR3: TGTGCCAGCAGCCCCGACAGAACTAATGAAAAACTGTTTTTT. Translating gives CASSPDRTNEKLFF.

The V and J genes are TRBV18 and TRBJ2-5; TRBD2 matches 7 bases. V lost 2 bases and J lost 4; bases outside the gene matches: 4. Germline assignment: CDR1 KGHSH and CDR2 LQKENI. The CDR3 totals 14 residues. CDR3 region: CASSPAGGRETQYF. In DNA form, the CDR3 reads TGTGCCAGCTCACCAGCGGGCGGGAGAGAGACCCAGTACTTC.

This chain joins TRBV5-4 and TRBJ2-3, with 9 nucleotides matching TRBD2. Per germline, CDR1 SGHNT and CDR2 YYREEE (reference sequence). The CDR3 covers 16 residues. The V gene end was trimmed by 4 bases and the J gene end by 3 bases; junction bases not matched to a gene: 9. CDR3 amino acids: CASSLGTSTSTDTQYF. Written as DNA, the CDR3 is TGTGCCAGCAGCCTGGGGACTAGCACTTCGACAGATACGCAGTATTTT.

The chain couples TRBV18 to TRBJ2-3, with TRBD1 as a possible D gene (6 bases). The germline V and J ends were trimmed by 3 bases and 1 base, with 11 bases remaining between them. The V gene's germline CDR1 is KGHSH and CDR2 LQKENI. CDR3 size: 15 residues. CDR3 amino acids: CASSPLGGGTDTQYF. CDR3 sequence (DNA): TGTGCCAGCTCACCTCTAGGGGGAGGCACAGATACGCAGTATTTT.

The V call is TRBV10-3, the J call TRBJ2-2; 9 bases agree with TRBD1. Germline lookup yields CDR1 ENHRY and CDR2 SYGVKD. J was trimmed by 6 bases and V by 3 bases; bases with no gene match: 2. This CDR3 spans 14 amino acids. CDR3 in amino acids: CAISEQGAPGELFF. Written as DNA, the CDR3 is TGTGCCATCAGTGAACAGGGGGCTCCCGGGGAGCTGTTTTTT.

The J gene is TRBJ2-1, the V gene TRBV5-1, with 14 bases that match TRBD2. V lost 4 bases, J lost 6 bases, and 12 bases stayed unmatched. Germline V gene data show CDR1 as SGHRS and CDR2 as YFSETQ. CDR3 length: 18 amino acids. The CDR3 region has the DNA TGCGCCAGCAGCACCAAGCCGGGACTAGCGGGAGCGGCCAATGAGCAGTTCTTC. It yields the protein CASSTKPGLAGAANEQFF.